Listed below are T cell receptor beta chains from one sample, sequenced in a study of beta chain features in type 1 diabetes. Assay used: immunoSEQ multiplex PCR; TCRdb lists only in-frame clones, some missing. The table includes over 100,000 clones, 40% detected once. Sequencing was done on a sample of stem cell memory CD4+ T cells from blood. The source of these receptors is a woman aged 18-30 years in good health. Each CDR3 is given without its conserved first and last residue. Fields, in order: CDR3 protein, V gene, clone size. Some rows mark clone size as missing; the rest say once, few, many or name a class of expanded clone.

ASSQDLALAGSYNEQF | TRBV4-2 | NA
ASSFRQGRGYT | TRBV7-3 | NA
ATSRERYTGELF | TRBV15 | NA
ATTDGINTEAF | TRBV19 | NA
ASSVGQSYEQY | TRBV9 | NA
ASSPSPQRGKQF | TRBV9 | NA
ASSLVGQDYGYT | TRBV5-1 | few
ASSYSGTSNEQY | TRBV6-5 | NA
ASSVGVTGGFDEQY | TRBV9 | few
ASKYRVTYEQY | TRBV6-5 | NA
ASSSTGTSNYEQY | TRBV5-1 | NA
ASSLGTGLNTEAF | TRBV5-1 | NA
ASSLLAGGPYEQY | TRBV4-2 | NA
ASRLREGITYEQY | TRBV27 | NA
ATSRAVEAF | TRBV15 | few
ASSPLAGVGEQY | TRBV7-8 | NA
AISEGRGVAH | TRBV10-3 | NA
ASSYSGHEQY | TRBV6-5 | NA
ASSVALRGTSGRLIHEQY | TRBV5-1 | NA
ATSDRHGTEAF | TRBV25-1 | NA
ASSIDPVAGLAKNIQY | TRBV19 | NA
ASSIFAKGKNKDT | TRBV19 | NA
ASSQRLAGASYEQY | TRBV14 | few
ASSLQGAYNEQF | TRBV5-1 | NA
ASSSGPPGNEQF | TRBV5-1 | NA
ASSRGTSETQY | TRBV5-1 | few
ASSSAGQGAMRGQY | TRBV28 | NA
ASSSRTSGRAGEQY | TRBV28 | NA
AWSVYAYNEQF | TRBV30 | NA
AWSVQTNQPQH | TRBV30 | many
ASSISQGTEAF | TRBV5-1 | NA
ASSFSGSADTQY | TRBV7-2 | few
ASSSSGTVNYEQY | TRBV27 | NA
ASTTTGTANNEQF | TRBV28 | NA
ASKHGGEETQY | TRBV5-1 | few
ASSLSYRGEQF | TRBV27 | NA
ASSPRLRGFLMSNQPQH | TRBV19 | NA